These 14 T cell receptor beta chains were sequenced from one sample in a study of sequential checkpoint blockade in melanoma (dated by TCRdb to the late 2010s). Interpreted using the paper, the treatment or condition label stands for: randomized to nivolumab then ipilimumab (arm A) or the reverse (arm B). Library prep was done by the immunoSEQ multiplex PCR assay. This is the immuneACCESS table as TCRdb keeps it, with only in-frame sequences that have V and J called. A part of the clones is gone; compared with another copy, unresolved V genes explain less than half, and the rest is unexplained. This sample is represented by about 5,100 clones; around 19% of them were singletons. The ten biggest clones cover over 15% of the sample. The sample was tumor tissue (inferred from file names), taken from a patient given nivolumab and ipilimumab in sequence. The receptors were sampled from a human donor with melanoma.

V gene TRBV4-1 combines with J gene TRBJ2-1; 7 nucleotides align to TRBD1. Germline lookup yields CDR1 MGHRA and CDR2 YSYEKL. J was trimmed by 3 bases and V by 4 bases; bases with no gene match: 12. This CDR3 has 17 residues. CDR3 in amino acids: CASSRLPGTALYNEQFF. The CDR3 nucleotides are TGCGCCAGCAGCCGACTTCCCGGGACAGCACTCTACAATGAGCAGTTCTTC.

This clone has more than one count but fewer than ten. V gene TRBV19 combines with J gene TRBJ1-5; D is undetermined. With 6 bases removed from V and 9 bases from J, the gap between germline ends came to 9 bases. Germline V lookup: CDR1 LNHDA, CDR2 SQIVND (reference sequence). CDR3 length equals 11 residues. CDR3 bases: TGTGCCAGTAGAGATTGGGGGCCCCAGCATTTT. It specifies CASRDWGPQHF. The full variable domain, rest sourced from reference TRBV19 and TRBJ1-5, is DGGITQSPKYLFRKEGQNVTLSCEQNLNHDAMYWYRQDPGQGLRLIYYSQIVNDFQKGDIAEGYSVSREKKESFPLTVTSAQKNPTAFYLCASRDWGPQHFGDGTRLSIL.

This chain uses TRBV18 with TRBJ2-7, with 11 bases aligning to TRBD2. Trimming at V came to 4 bases and at J to 7 bases, leaving 15 bases not matched to a gene. This CDR3 is 17 amino acids long. Germline lookup yields CDR1 KGHSH and CDR2 LQKENI. The CDR3 region has the DNA TGTGCCAGCTCACACGCCCTTAGCGGGGGGGCCCCCCGTGAGCAGTACTTC. Protein product: CASSHALSGGAPREQYF.

This clone is deemed medium-sized. The genes are TRBV10-2 and TRBJ2-6; no firm D call. Germline CDR1 and CDR2: WSHSY and SAAADI. V was trimmed by 3 bases and J by 2 bases, leaving 5 bases between them. The CDR3 is 14 amino acids. The DNA of the CDR3 is TGCGCCAGCAGTGAATTACCTGGGGCCAACGTCCTGACTTTC. Protein product: CASSELPGANVLTF.

This clone has a handful of counts. V gene TRBV4-1 combines with J gene TRBJ2-3; D gene ambiguous. In germline, CDR1 is MGHRA, CDR2 YSYEKL. V was cut by 0 bases and J by 4 bases, with 8 bases left in between. This CDR3 region has 14 residues. CDR3 loop: CASSQDLAPDTQYF. Here the CDR3 DNA reads TGCGCCAGCAGCCAAGATCTCGCGCCAGATACGCAGTATTTT.

The genes are TRBV6-8 and TRBJ1-1, with D perhaps matching TRBD1 (6 bases). The CDR3 extends over 13 amino acids. Looked up from germline, CDR1 is MNHGY and CDR2 is SAAAGT. V lost 3 bases and J lost 4, with 9 bases in between. Written as DNA, the CDR3 is TGTGCCAGCAGTTATGAGGGGGGCACTGAAGCTTTCTTT. Residues: CASSYEGGTEAFF.

The CDR3 is CASSPIAGASYNEQFF. The CDR3 DNA reads TGTGCCAGTAGCCCTATAGCGGGGGCCTCCTACAATGAGCAGTTCTTC. The chain joins TRBV19 to TRBJ2-1; 9 bases line up with TRBD2. Per the germline V gene, CDR1 is LNHDA and CDR2 is SQIVND (reference sequence). The CDR3 contains 16 residues. Germline trimming cut 6 bases from V and 0 bases from J; bases unmatched to any gene: 6.

The sample holds a few counts of this clone. The rearrangement joins TRBV2 to TRBJ1-2, with D unclear. The length of the CDR3 is 13 residues. V dropped 4 bases and J dropped 0 bases, with 6 bases sitting between them. Germline values: CDR1 SNHLY, CDR2 FYNNEI. DNA of the CDR3: TGTGCCAGCAGTGTACACCCTAACTATGGCTACACCTTC. It encodes CASSVHPNYGYTF.

This clone was seen many times. This chain connects TRBV11-3 to TRBJ2-3; TRBD2 matches at 9 bases. Germline CDR1 reads SGHNT; CDR2 reads YENEEA. Losses at the gene ends were 4 bases for V and 2 bases for J; bases not matched to a gene: 10. The CDR3 totals 17 residues. The CDR3 DNA reads as TGTGCCAGCAGCTCCGGGACTAGCACACGGTACACAGATACGCAGTATTTT. This translates into CASSSGTSTRYTDTQYF.

This clone was counted at least ten times. The rearrangement uses TRBV11-3 and TRBJ1-1, with a tentative D call TRBD1 (5 bases). Germline assignment: CDR1 SGHNT and CDR2 YENEEA. V dropped 5 bases and J dropped 5 bases, with 15 bases sitting between them. The CDR3 totals 14 residues. The CDR3 spells CASSPMTVGTEAFF. CDR3 in DNA: TGTGCCAGCAGCCCAATGACAGTGGGGACTGAAGCTTTCTTT.

This clone was seen ten or more times. The chain recombines TRBV11-3 with TRBJ2-1; tentative D call: TRBD1 (6 bases). V was pared by 2 bases and J by 7 bases, with 15 bases between. Germline values: CDR1 SGHNT, CDR2 YENEEA. This CDR3 has 15 residues. CDR3 sequence: CASSLLAGAGNEQFF. The CDR3, as DNA: TGTGCCAGCAGCTTACTGGCAGGGGCAGGGAATGAGCAGTTCTTC.

The rearrangement uses TRBV19 and TRBJ2-5; D perhaps matches TRBD1 (6 bases). This CDR3 spans 14 amino acids. Trimming shortened V by 7 bases and J by 2 bases, and 14 bases separated the two germline ends. The germline CDR1 and CDR2 sequences are LNHDA and SQIVND (reference sequence). The CDR3 sequence: CASNAGAGQETQYF. The DNA of the CDR3 is TGTGCCAGTAATGCAGGGGCCGGGCAAGAGACCCAGTACTTC. Full variable domain (rest looked up from reference TRBV19 and TRBJ2-5): DGGITQSPKYLFRKEGQNVTLSCEQNLNHDAMYWYRQDPGQGLRLIYYSQIVNDFQKGDIAEGYSVSREKKESFPLTVTSAQKNPTAFYLCASNAGAGQETQYFGPGTRLLVL.

The chain uses TRBV28 and TRBJ2-7; 9 positions agree with TRBD1. V shed 3 bases, J shed 2 bases, and the junction held 2 bases outside the gene matches. Germline CDR1 is MDHEN and CDR2 is SYDVKM. CDR3 length: 14 amino acids. CDR3: CASSLYRGPYEQYF. As DNA, the CDR3 is TGTGCCAGCAGTTTGTACAGGGGGCCCTACGAGCAGTACTTC. Filled out from reference TRBV28 and TRBJ2-7, the complete variable domain reads DVKVTQSSRYLVKRTGEKVFLECVQDMDHENMFWYRQDPGLGLRLIYFSYDVKMKEKGDIPEGYSVSREKKERFSLILESASTNQTSMYLCASSLYRGPYEQYFGPGTRLTVT.

This clone was recorded a few times. The chain couples TRBV28 to TRBJ1-5; the D is unclear. V was trimmed by 5 bases and J by 6 bases, leaving 8 bases between them. The germline gives CDR1 MDHEN, CDR2 SYDVKM. The CDR3 is 12 amino acids. The CDR3 region is CASSISSQPQHF. CDR3 nucleotides: TGTGCCAGCAGTATTTCCAGTCAGCCCCAGCATTTT.